This is a list of T cell receptor beta chains from one sample in a study of metastatic and nonmetastatic thyroid tumors. TCRdb re-called the PCR reads via MiXCR. Among roughly 30,000 clones listed, 25% to 30% were seen once. Sequencing was done on a sample of blood. These receptor sequences come from a female donor with papillary thyroid cancer or a benign thyroid nodule (not recorded which). Some clones in this sample may be carry-over from other donors' samples. Each CDR3 is given with its conserved first and last residue. A D gene is named only where the DNA matches it firmly. Size values are once, few and many counts, or a class for expanded clones, and some rows have none.

d_gene,v_gene,abundance,j_gene,CDR3aa,CDR3nt
NA,TRBV7-6,NA,TRBJ1-1,CASSLEHGAVTEAFF,TGTGCCAGCAGCTTAGAGCACGGGGCCGTCACTGAAGCTTTCTTT
TRBD1,TRBV5-1,few,TRBJ2-1,CASSLDSTGVNEQFF,TGCGCCAGCAGCTTGGACTCAACAGGGGTCAATGAGCAGTTCTTC
TRBD1,TRBV2,many,TRBJ1-6,CASSEGQGLNSPLHF,TGTGCCAGCAGTGAGGGACAGGGTTTAAATTCACCCCTCCACTTT
NA,TRBV28,NA,TRBJ1-1,CASSSESMNTEAFF,TGTGCCAGCAGTTCGGAATCGATGAACACTGAAGCTTTCTTT
NA,TRBV3-1,NA,TRBJ2-5,CASSQGDNEAPETQYF,TGTGCCAGCAGCCAAGGTGACAACGAGGCTCCAGAGACCCAGTACTTC
NA,TRBV30,NA,TRBJ1-4,CAWSTPWGGEKLFF,TGTGCCTGGAGTACTCCATGGGGGGGGGAAAAACTGTTTTTT
NA,TRBV11-3,NA,TRBJ2-1,CASGLHLEQFF,TGTGCCAGCGGCCTACACCTCGAGCAGTTCTTC
TRBD1,TRBV6-2/TRBV6-3,many,TRBJ2-7,CASSTKDREPYEQYF,TGTGCCAGCAGTACCAAGGACAGGGAACCCTACGAGCAGTACTTC
NA,TRBV28,NA,TRBJ2-2,CASSFASGSPGEMFF,NA
TRBD2,TRBV5-1,NA,TRBJ2-2,CASKGTSGNTGELFF,TGCGCCAGCAAAGGTACTAGCGGTAACACCGGGGAGCTGTTTTTT
NA,TRBV25-1,many,TRBJ2-2,CASSEFQDTGELFF,TGTGCCAGCAGTGAATTTCAGGATACCGGGGAGCTGTTTTTT
NA,TRBV27,many,TRBJ2-3,CASSPDRITQYF,TGTGCCAGCAGTCCAGACAGGATTACGCAGTATTTT
TRBD1,TRBV18,many,TRBJ2-7,CASSPGTEAYEQYF,TGTGCCAGCTCGCCCGGGACAGAGGCCTACGAGCAGTACTTC
TRBD1,TRBV11-2,few,TRBJ1-1,CASRSGGGYTEAFF,TGTGCCAGCAGGTCAGGGGGAGGTTACACTGAAGCTTTCTTT
TRBD1,TRBV11-2,NA,TRBJ1-5,CPRTGVSISPQHF,TGTCCCCGGACAGGGGTTTCCATTTCACCCCAGCATTTT
NA,TRBV12-3/TRBV12-4,many,TRBJ1-4,CASSQGRGREKLFF,TGTGCCAGCAGCCAAGGGAGAGGGCGTGAAAAACTGTTTTTT
NA,TRBV29-1,many,TRBJ1-2,CSVDDRNYGYTF,TGCAGCGTTGACGACAGGAACTATGGCTACACCTTC
NA,TRBV9,many,TRBJ2-3,CASSLGSSADTQYF,TGTGCCAGCTCCCTAGGGTCGTCCGCAGATACGCAGTATTTT
NA,TRBV29-1,many,TRBJ2-7,CSVGGRDPYEQYF,TGCAGCGTCGGTGGACGGGACCCCTACGAGCAGTACTTC
TRBD1,TRBV2,few,TRBJ2-7,CASSPGQGFEQYF,TGTGCCAGCAGCCCGGGACAGGGCTTCGAGCAGTACTTC
NA,TRBV29-1,many,TRBJ1-1,CSVAPGLEAFF,TGCAGCGTTGCGCCCGGGCTGGAAGCTTTCTTT
TRBD2,TRBV20-1,many,TRBJ2-5,CSASPPTSGDQETQYF,TGCAGTGCTAGCCCCCCTACTAGCGGGGATCAAGAGACCCAGTACTTC
NA,TRBV15,medium-sized,TRBJ2-6,CATSPPRGSGANVLTF,TGTGCCACCAGCCCTCCCAGGGGCTCTGGGGCCAACGTCCTGACTTTC
TRBD1,TRBV15,medium-sized,TRBJ2-7,CATSRNTGGVSSYEQYF,TGTGCCACCAGCAGAAATACAGGGGGCGTCAGCTCCTACGAGCAGTACTTC
NA,TRBV7-2,NA,TRBJ1-5,CASSLELNQPQHF,TGTGCCAGCAGCTTAGAGCTCAATCAGCCCCAGCATTTT
TRBD1,TRBV5-6,NA,TRBJ2-3,CASSLGGTGVSDTQYF,TGTGCCAGCAGCTTGGGGGGGACAGGGGTCTCAGATACGCAGTATTTT
NA,TRBV19,NA,TRBJ2-5,CASRATGQGGTQYF,TGTGCCAGTCGAGCTACAGGGCAGGGGGGGACCCAGTACTTC
TRBD2,TRBV5-1,NA,TRBJ2-2,CASSRGVRAGELFF,TGCGCCAGCAGCCGGGGGGTTAGAGCCGGGGAGCTGTTTTTT
NA,TRBV30,many,TRBJ1-1,CAWSADGEGGAFF,TGTGCCTGGAGTGCGGACGGGGAGGGGGGAGCCTTCTTT
NA,TRBV7-8,few,TRBJ2-7,CASSARTTVAYEQYF,TGTGCCAGCAGCGCCAGGACAACGGTCGCCTACGAGCAGTACTTC
NA,TRBV3-1,many,TRBJ2-3,CASSQDLSFGGVTDTQYF,TGTGCCAGCAGCCAAGACTTGTCTTTCGGGGGAGTCACAGATACGCAGTATTTT
TRBD2,TRBV6-2/TRBV6-3,NA,TRBJ2-3,CASSYSTSGIDTDTQYF,TGTGCCAGCAGTTACTCGACTAGCGGGATCGACACAGATACGCAGTATTTT
NA,TRBV7-6,few,TRBJ2-2,CASSTRTEPKTGELFF,TGTGCCAGCAGCACCCGGACAGAACCGAAAACCGGGGAGCTATTTTTT
TRBD2,TRBV6-2/TRBV6-3,NA,TRBJ2-3,CASSTGLADTDSHYF,TGTGCCAGCAGTACGGGACTAGCGGACACAGATTCGCATTATTTT
NA,TRBV24-1,few,TRBJ2-1,CATRETGYNEQFF,TGTGCCACCAGAGAGACAGGCTACAATGAGCAGTTCTTC
NA,TRBV29-1,NA,TRBJ2-7,CSVRRAGEYEQYF,TGCAGCGTCCGACGAGCCGGAGAGTACGAGCAGTACTTC
TRBD1,TRBV29-1,many,TRBJ2-1,CSTSTGGTIAEQFF,TGCAGCACCTCGACAGGGGGAACTATTGCGGAGCAGTTCTTC
NA,TRBV6-1,few,TRBJ1-2,CASSSFVGYTF,TGTGCCAGCAGTAGTTTTGTGGGCTACACCTTC
NA,TRBV19,many,TRBJ2-3,CASKPAGRTDTQYF,TGTGCCAGTAAGCCAGCCGGGCGCACAGATACGCAGTATTTT
NA,TRBV11-2,NA,TRBJ2-1,CASSPRGSFSSGEQFF,TGTGCCAGCAGCCCGAGGGGTAGTTTCTCCTCTGGTGAGCAGTTCTTC
NA,TRBV11-3,many,TRBJ2-5,CASSLGSQETQYF,TGTGCCAGCAGCTTAGGGTCCCAAGAGACCCAGTACTTC